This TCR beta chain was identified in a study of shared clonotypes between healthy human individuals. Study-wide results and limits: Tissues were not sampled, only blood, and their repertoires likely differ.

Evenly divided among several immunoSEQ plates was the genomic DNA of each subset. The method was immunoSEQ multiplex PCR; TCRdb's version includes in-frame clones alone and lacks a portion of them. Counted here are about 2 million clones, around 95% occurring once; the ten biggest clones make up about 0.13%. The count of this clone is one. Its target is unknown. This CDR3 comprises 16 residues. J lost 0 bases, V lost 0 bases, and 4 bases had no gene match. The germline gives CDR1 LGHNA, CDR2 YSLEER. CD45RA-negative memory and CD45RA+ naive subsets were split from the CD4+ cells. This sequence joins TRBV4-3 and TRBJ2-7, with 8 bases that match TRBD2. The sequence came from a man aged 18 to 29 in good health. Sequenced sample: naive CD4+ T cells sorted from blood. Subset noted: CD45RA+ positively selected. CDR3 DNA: TGCGCCAGCAGCCAAGATCCGCTAGCGGGCTCCTACGAGCAGTACTTC. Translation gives CASSQDPLAGSYEQYF.